The 21 T cell receptor beta chains given below trace back to one sample, sequenced in a study of blood T cell repertoires in COVID-19. Generated by immunoSEQ multiplex PCR, the TCRdb table keeps only in-frame clones and is missing some. The sample yields 35,000 to 40,000 clones, around nine tenths seen once. What was sequenced was peripheral blood. Source of these receptors: a man in his sixties or seventies with active COVID-19.

The chain joins TRBV11-2 to TRBJ2-7, with D perhaps TRBD1 (6 bases). The CDR3 is 15 amino acids. The germline V and J ends were trimmed by 5 bases and 2 bases, with 16 bases remaining between them. Germline V gene lookup returns CDR1 SGHAT and CDR2 FQNNGV. The CDR3, as DNA: TGTGCCAGCAGCCGCAACAGGGTATGGACCTACGAGCAGTACTTC. This translates into CASSRNRVWTYEQYF.

V gene TRBV27 combines with J gene TRBJ2-7, with TRBD2 matching over 9 bases. This CDR3 is 13 amino acids long. CDR1 MNHEY and CDR2 SMNVEV come from the germline V gene (reference sequence). Germline trimming cut 6 bases from V and 5 bases from J; bases unmatched to any gene: 5. This CDR3 reads CASRGLATHEQYF. The CDR3 nucleotides read TGTGCCAGCAGGGGACTAGCTACGCACGAGCAGTACTTC.

This sequence joins TRBV5-6 and TRBJ2-7; unclear D gene. Germline CDR1 SGHDT, CDR2 YYEEEE. The CDR3 covers 11 residues. V shed 0 bases and J shed 11 bases, with 9 bases lying between them. The DNA for the CDR3 is TGTGCCAGCAGCTTGGCCGGGTTTGAGTACTTC. Amino acid sequence: CASSLAGFEYF.

The chain is built from TRBV18 and TRBJ2-7; weak D call: TRBD2 (6 bases). The length of the CDR3 is 15 residues. V was shortened by 4 bases and J by 5 bases, with 18 bases between the two germline ends. Germline CDR1 reads KGHSH; CDR2 reads LQKENI. This CDR3 reads CASSRPLGGTDEQYF. In DNA form, the CDR3 reads TGTGCCAGCTCACGCCCTTTGGGCGGGACGGACGAGCAGTACTTC.

The chain recombines TRBV5-1 with TRBJ1-2; D ambiguous. Germline CDR1 SGHRS, CDR2 YFSETQ. Trimming cost V 0 bases and J 4 bases, with 13 bases left between them. The CDR3 sequence is 15 residues long. CDR3 nucleotide sequence: TGCGCCAGCAGCTTGGCCTCCCGGGAGATCTATGGCTACACCTTC. As protein: CASSLASREIYGYTF.

The genes are TRBV7-9 and TRBJ1-2, with TRBD1 matching over 7 bases. V shed 4 bases, J shed 5 bases, and the junction held 10 bases outside the gene matches. From germline, CDR1 is SEHNR and CDR2 FQNEAQ (reference sequence). The CDR3 consists of 15 residues. The CDR3 reads CASSSQWTGNYGYTF. Written as DNA, the CDR3 is TGTGCCAGCAGCTCCCAATGGACAGGAAATTATGGCTACACCTTC.

In this sample, this clone turned up a few times. This chain joins TRBV7-9 and TRBJ1-6; D remains ambiguous. Germline CDR1 SEHNR, CDR2 FQNEAQ (reference sequence). The CDR3 covers 15 residues. Trimming cost V 5 bases and J 10 bases, with 18 bases left between them. The CDR3 nucleotides read TGTGCCAGCAGCCTAATACGGGGAAATCAGTCACCCCTCCACTTT. It is translated as CASSLIRGNQSPLHF.

The chain has TRBV28 and TRBJ2-7; D possibly corresponds to TRBD1 (5 bases). Germline loops: CDR1 MDHEN, CDR2 SYDVKM. The germline V and J ends were trimmed by 1 base and 5 bases, with 9 bases remaining between them. The CDR3 extends over 13 amino acids. The DNA of the CDR3 is TGTGCCAGCAGTTTATCAGGGTCGGACGAGCAGTACTTC. This translates into CASSLSGSDEQYF.

This clone has more than one count but fewer than ten. This rearrangement joins TRBV7-2 to TRBJ1-1; unclear D gene. The V end was cut by 5 bases, the J end by 0 bases, with 16 bases between. Germline values: CDR1 SGHTA, CDR2 FQGNSA. The CDR3 runs to 16 residues. The CDR3 is CASSPRVRGMNTEAFF. The CDR3 DNA reads TGTGCCAGCAGCCCCCGGGTCCGGGGAATGAACACTGAAGCTTTCTTT.

The chain carries TRBV6-2 or TRBV6-3 and TRBJ2-1; 8 bases agree with TRBD1. The CDR3 has 14 amino acids. Germline V gene data show CDR1 as MNHEY and CDR2 as SVGEGT. V shed 2 bases and J 4 bases; nucleotides not matched to a gene: 1. For the CDR3, the DNA is TGTGCCAGCAGTTACAGACAGGGGTACAATGAGCAGTTCTTC. It is translated as CASSYRQGYNEQFF.

This chain links TRBV28 with TRBJ2-7; D uncertain. V lost 5 bases and J 6 bases, leaving 8 bases between the germline ends. Germline V lookup: CDR1 MDHEN, CDR2 SYDVKM. The CDR3 loop spans 11 amino acids. CDR3 residues: CASSETREQYF. The CDR3, as DNA: TGTGCCAGCAGTGAGACACGCGAGCAGTACTTC. The entire variable domain, with the rest obtained from reference TRBV28 and TRBJ2-7, is as follows: DVKVTQSSRYLVKRTGEKVFLECVQDMDHENMFWYRQDPGLGLRLIYFSYDVKMKEKGDIPEGYSVSREKKERFSLILESASTNQTSMYLCASSETREQYFGPGTRLTVT.

V and J are TRBV19 and TRBJ2-2; D remains ambiguous. From germline, CDR1 is LNHDA and CDR2 SQIVND (reference sequence). V lost 4 bases and J lost 5, with 8 bases in between. This CDR3 spans 13 amino acids. The CDR3 DNA reads TGTGCCAGTAGTACCCAGTTAACCGGGGAGCTGTTTTTT. Protein product: CASSTQLTGELFF.

This chain uses TRBV27 with TRBJ1-5; a possible D gene is TRBD1 (5 bases). This CDR3 is 15 amino acids long. Trimming stripped 6 bases from V and 2 bases from J, with 14 bases between. In germline, CDR1 is MNHEY, CDR2 SMNVEV (reference sequence). CDR3 coding DNA: TGTGCCAGCAGCCCTGGAGGGGCTGGCAATCAGCCCCAGCATTTT. This codes for CASSPGGAGNQPQHF.

This CDR3 is CASSPTDRFSNQPQHF. The CDR3 bases are TGTGCCAGCAGCCCCACCGACAGGTTTAGCAATCAGCCCCAGCATTTT. The J gene is TRBJ1-5, the V gene TRBV7-3; perhaps TRBD1 as D (6 bases). CDR3 length: 16 residues. Germline CDR1 and CDR2: SGHTA and FQGTGA. V was trimmed by 5 bases and J by 0 bases, leaving 14 bases between them.

J is TRBJ2-1 and V is TRBV4-2; 8 bases match TRBD2. J was trimmed by 8 bases and V by 0 bases; bases with no gene match: 18. The CDR3 contains 19 residues. Germline V gene data show CDR1 as LGHNA and CDR2 as YNFKEQ. In DNA form, the CDR3 reads TGTGCCAGCAGCCAAGACTGGGGAACCAGCGGGGGCCACGGGGATGAGCAGTTCTTC. Translated: CASSQDWGTSGGHGDEQFF.

J is TRBJ1-4 and V is TRBV5-8; 10 nucleotides align to TRBD1. Germline CDR1 and CDR2: SGHTS and YDEGEE. The ends lost 0 bases at V and 7 bases at J; junction bases unmatched: 3. This CDR3 has 15 residues. CDR3 region: CASSLGDRGREKLFF. The CDR3 region has the DNA TGTGCCAGCAGCTTGGGGGACAGGGGCCGTGAAAAACTGTTTTTT.

This chain connects TRBV11-2 to TRBJ2-5; TRBD2 matches at 11 bases. CDR3 length equals 16 residues. Germline CDR1 SGHAT, CDR2 FQNNGV. The J segment lost 2 bases and the V segment lost 5 bases, leaving 7 bases of the junction unmatched. The CDR3 spells CASSPPGLAAQETQYF. The CDR3, as DNA: TGTGCCAGCAGCCCGCCGGGACTAGCGGCACAAGAGACCCAGTACTTC.

The chain links TRBV9 to TRBJ1-2, with TRBD1 identical over 9 bases. The CDR3 runs 15 residues. Germline V gives CDR1 SGDLS, CDR2 YYNGEE. Unmatched junction bases numbered 12, after V lost 4 bases and J lost 8 bases. This CDR3 is CASSPRPRQGEGYTF. CDR3 sequence (DNA): TGTGCCAGCAGCCCACGACCTCGACAGGGGGAAGGCTACACCTTC.

The genes are TRBV24-1 and TRBJ2-1; 7 nucleotides align to TRBD1. The CDR3 is made up of 12 amino acids. In germline, CDR1 is KGHDR, CDR2 SFDVKD. J lost 7 bases, V lost 6 bases, and 2 bases had no gene match. In DNA, the CDR3 is TGTGCCACCAGTCGACAGGGTAATGAGCAGTTCTTC. The encoded protein is CATSRQGNEQFF.

This rearrangement joins TRBV19 to TRBJ2-6; TRBD1 is a possible D gene (6 bases). Trimming removed 6 bases at V and 3 bases at J, with 12 bases between. The CDR3 spans 15 residues. Germline V gene sequence: CDR1 LNHDA, CDR2 SQIVND (reference sequence). Written as DNA, the CDR3 is TGTGCCAGTAGGGACAGTCAGGTTGGGGCCAACGTCCTGACTTTC. Translated, it gives CASRDSQVGANVLTF.

The chain couples TRBV5-1 to TRBJ2-1, with 14 bases matching TRBD2. Germline CDR1 and CDR2: SGHRS and YFSETQ. The CDR3 covers 16 residues. The ends lost 4 bases at V and 4 bases at J; junction bases unmatched: 4. The CDR3 bases are TGCGCCAGCAGCGTCCGACTAGCGGGAGGGTACAATGAGCAGTTCTTC. Amino acids: CASSVRLAGGYNEQFF.